This TCR beta chain comes out of a study of T cell responses to AZD1222 COVID-19 vaccine. Study-wide results and caveats: Recipients of two AZD1222 doses showed rising Spike-specific TCR breadth and depth. No day 14 peak samples; only post-peak repertoires were characterized. Spike as a whole was targeted by vaccine-associated CD4 TCRs, dominant at 160-218 and 743-854. At baseline, seropositivity was found in only 6 or 7 AZD1222 recipients.

Germline loops: CDR1 SGHNT, CDR2 YYREEE (reference sequence). The CDR3 consists of 15 residues. Trimming stripped 3 bases from V and 5 bases from J, with 17 bases between. The assay was immunoSEQ multiplex PCR, and TCRdb's table has in-frame clones only and misses some. Seen here are 100,000 to 150,000 clones, about nine tenths observed once, and the top ten hold roughly 1.1%. Comment on this clone: The antigen remains undetermined.

This chain connects TRBV5-4 to TRBJ1-2, with a weak D call TRBD1 (5 bases). Specimen: peripheral blood, collected on day 0 of AZD1222 vaccination. The clonotype was recovered from an adult in good health. CDR3 coding DNA: TGTGCCAGCAGCTCCCGTGGGGCGAGGCCTTATGGCTACACCTTC. Protein: CASSSRGARPYGYTF.